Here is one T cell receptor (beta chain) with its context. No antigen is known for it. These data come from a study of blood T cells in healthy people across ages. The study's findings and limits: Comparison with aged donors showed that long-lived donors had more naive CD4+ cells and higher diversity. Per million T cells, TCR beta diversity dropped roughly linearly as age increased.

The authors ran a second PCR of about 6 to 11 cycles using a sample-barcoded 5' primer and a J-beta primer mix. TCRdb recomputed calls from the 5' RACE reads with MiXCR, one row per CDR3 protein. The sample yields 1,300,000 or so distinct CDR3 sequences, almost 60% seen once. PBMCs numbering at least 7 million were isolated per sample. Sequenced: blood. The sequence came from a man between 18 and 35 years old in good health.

The CDR3 loop is CASSLDSGQAKNIQYF. CDR3 nucleotides: TGTGCCAGCAGCCTGGATAGCGGGCAAGCCAAAAACATTCAGTACTTC. The chain employs TRBV5-4 and TRBJ2-4; the match to TRBD2 covers 7 bases. This CDR3 comprises 16 residues. Trimming at V came to 4 bases and at J to 0 bases, leaving 7 bases not matched to a gene. Per germline, CDR1 SGHNT and CDR2 YYREEE (reference sequence).